This TCR beta chain appears in the sequencing data of a study of lymphopenia after photon versus proton radiotherapy. Findings of the study overall: Oligoclonal CD8+ Temra expansion after nadir drove photon patients' diversity drop. Photon-treated patients lost naive T cells and TCR diversity; proton-treated stayed stable.

A remark on this clone: Its antigen is still unknown.

Germline lookup yields CDR1 KGHSH and CDR2 LQKENI. V was pared by 8 bases and J by 0 bases, with 3 bases of the junction left unmatched. The CDR3 runs 13 residues. This table comes from immunoSEQ multiplex PCR, and its TCRdb copy is limited to in-frame clones, with some not included. Among around 30,000 clones listed, approximately 87% were seen once. The rearrangement joins TRBV18 to TRBJ1-1; 7 nucleotides match TRBD1. The sample was peripheral blood, taken from a patient treated with proton-based radiotherapy. The sequence came from a woman in her sixties or seventies with cholangiocarcinoma. Some clones in this sample may be carry-over from other donors' samples. The CDR3 is CASQGQMNTEAFF. CDR3 nucleotide sequence: TGTGCCAGCCAGGGACAGATGAACACTGAAGCTTTCTTT. The whole variable domain, filled in from reference TRBV18 and TRBJ1-1, reads NAGVMQNPRHLVRRRGQEARLRCSPMKGHSHVYWYRQLPEEGLKFMVYLQKENIIDESGMPKERFSAEFPKEGPSILRIQQVVRGDSAAYFCASQGQMNTEAFFGQGTRLTVV.